This T cell receptor beta chain was documented in a study of T cells in tuberculosis. Study-level findings and limits: Cases with active tuberculosis were adults, while controls were adolescents. Smaller distances to GMM-specific TCRs suggested their expansion in active tuberculosis.

Unsorted cryopreserved PBMC were sequenced, averaging around 100,000 T cells per clinical donor. With respect to this clone: Its antigen is still unknown.

The protocol was immunoSEQ multiplex PCR, while the TCRdb copy is restricted to in-frame clones and leaves out a portion. The table shows about 25,000 clones, with 85% to 95% occurring only once. Germline assignment: CDR1 SGHAT and CDR2 FQNNGV. V shed 6 bases and J 6 bases; nucleotides not matched to a gene: 9. The CDR3 loop spans 14 amino acids. The specimen sequenced was PBMCs. The TCR was taken from a donor aged 5 to 30 with latent tuberculosis or without tuberculosis infection. Some clones in this sample may be carry-over from other donors' samples. This chain connects TRBV11-2 to TRBJ1-2, with 8 bases matching TRBD1. CDR3 in amino acids: CASSTGTGYNGYTF. Written as DNA, the CDR3 is TGTGCCAGCAGTACCGGGACAGGATATAATGGCTACACCTTC.